The present TCR beta chain was sequenced within a study of shared clonotypes between healthy human individuals. In the authors' workflow: Junction-only immunoSEQ sequences carried no quality scores, so filtering differed. Assay used: immunoSEQ multiplex PCR; TCRdb lists only in-frame clones, some missing. The DNA gave D and trimming, while V, J and clone size come from that table. The table includes fewer than 1.4 million clones, 70% to 80% detected once. Germline CDR1 and CDR2: SGHRS and YFSETQ. The V gene lost 4 bases and the J gene lost 0 bases, with 8 bases spanning the gap. The CDR3 extends over 13 amino acids. Study-level findings and limits: Sampling covered nothing but blood. Tissue TCR repertoires likely differ from those found in blood. Clonotypes not shared had lower generation probabilities than those common to all four donors. Sorted-subset samples were not fully sequenced, rarefaction indicated.

To note about this clone: Its antigen is not known. This specimen includes other DNA sequences encoding the same CDR3.

The TCR comes from a man between 18 and 29 years old in good health. Some clones in this sample may be carry-over from other donors' samples. The sequenced material came from memory CD4+ T cells from PBMCs. Subset reported: CD45RA-negative fraction. V gene TRBV5-1 combines with J gene TRBJ2-7; no definite D call. The CDR3 DNA sequence: TGCGCCAGCAGCCCGTCTAGCTCCTACGAGCAGTACTTC. Its protein product is CASSPSSSYEQYF.